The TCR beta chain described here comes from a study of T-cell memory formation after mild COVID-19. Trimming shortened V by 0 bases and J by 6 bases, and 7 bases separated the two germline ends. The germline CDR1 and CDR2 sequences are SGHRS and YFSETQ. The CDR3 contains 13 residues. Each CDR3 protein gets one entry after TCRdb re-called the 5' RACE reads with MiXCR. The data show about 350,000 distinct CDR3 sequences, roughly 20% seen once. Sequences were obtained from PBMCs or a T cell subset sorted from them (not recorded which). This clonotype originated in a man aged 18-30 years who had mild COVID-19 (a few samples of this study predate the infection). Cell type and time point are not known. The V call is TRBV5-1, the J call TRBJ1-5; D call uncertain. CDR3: CASSLVGSQPQHF. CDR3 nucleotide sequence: TGCGCCAGCAGCTTGGTAGGATCTCAGCCCCAGCATTTT.